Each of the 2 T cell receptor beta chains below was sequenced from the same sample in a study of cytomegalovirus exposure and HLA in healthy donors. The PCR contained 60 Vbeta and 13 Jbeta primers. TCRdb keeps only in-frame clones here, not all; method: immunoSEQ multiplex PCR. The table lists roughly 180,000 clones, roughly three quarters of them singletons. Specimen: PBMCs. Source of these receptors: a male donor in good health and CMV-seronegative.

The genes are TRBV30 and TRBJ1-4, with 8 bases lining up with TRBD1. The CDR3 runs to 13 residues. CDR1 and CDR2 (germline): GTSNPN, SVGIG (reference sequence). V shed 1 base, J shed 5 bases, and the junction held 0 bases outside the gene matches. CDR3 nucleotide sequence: TGTGCCTGGAGTGGGGACAGGAATGAAAAACTGTTTTTT. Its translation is CAWSGDRNEKLFF. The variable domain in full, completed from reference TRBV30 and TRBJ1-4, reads SQTIHQWPATLVQPVGSPLSLECTVEGTSNPNLYWYRQAAGRGLQLLFYSVGIGQISSEVPQNLSASRPQDRQFILSSKKLLLSDSGFYLCAWSGDRNEKLFFGSGTQLSVL.

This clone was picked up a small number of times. CDR3 sequence reads: CASSYWTGLNSPLHF. The CDR3 nucleotides read TGTGCCAGCAGTTACTGGACAGGTCTTAATTCACCCCTCCACTTT. The chain has TRBV6-5 and TRBJ1-6, with TRBD1 matching 7 bases. The CDR3 extends over 15 amino acids. Germline V gene data show CDR1 as MNHEY and CDR2 as SVGAGI. V gave up 1 base and J gave up 6 bases; unmatched junction bases: 3.